Following are 25 T cell receptor beta chains from one sample sequenced in a study of blood T cell repertoires in COVID-19. The protocol was immunoSEQ multiplex PCR, while the TCRdb copy is restricted to in-frame clones and leaves out a portion. The data show fewer than 250,000 clones, roughly 86% seen once. The sequencing sample was made of peripheral blood. These receptors were collected from a woman older than 75 with COVID-19, enrolled during active disease.

CDR3 coding DNA: TGTGCCAGCAGCTTAGGGGGAGCAACTAATGAAAAACTGTTTTTT. Protein sequence: CASSLGGATNEKLFF. This chain links TRBV13 with TRBJ1-4; D is unclear. Germline values: CDR1 PRHDT, CDR2 FYEKMQ (reference sequence). Trimming pared 0 bases from V and 0 bases from J, leaving 5 bases between. The CDR3 is 15 amino acids.

This clone was seen a single time. The chain combines TRBV2 with TRBJ2-1, with 16 bases fitting TRBD2. Germline values: CDR1 SNHLY, CDR2 FYNNEI. This CDR3 region has 17 residues. J lost 12 bases, V lost 1 base, and 9 bases had no gene match. CDR3 bases: TGTGCCAGCAGTGAAGGCATGGGACTAGCGGGGGGGCCGGCGCAGTTCTTC. As protein: CASSEGMGLAGGPAQFF.

DNA of the CDR3: TGTGCCAGCAGCCAACAATTGAACACTGAAGCTTTCTTT. Translating gives CASSQQLNTEAFF. The rearrangement links TRBV5-4 to TRBJ1-1, with D uncertain. V was pared by 4 bases and J by 0 bases, with 7 bases between. The CDR3 loop spans 13 amino acids. CDR1 and CDR2 from the germline V gene are SGHNT and YYREEE (reference sequence).

The gene calls are TRBV4-1 and TRBJ1-5; tentatively, D is TRBD1 (5 bases). The germline gives CDR1 MGHRA, CDR2 YSYEKL. Trimming removed 4 bases from V and 1 base from J, with 26 bases in between. CDR3 length: 20 amino acids. The CDR3 spells CASSLLLGGRDPKSNQPQHF. The CDR3 DNA is TGCGCCAGCAGCCTCCTCCTCGGGGGTCGGGACCCCAAGAGCAATCAGCCCCAGCATTTT.

Of note for this clone: Other DNA variants within this sample encode the same CDR3. The chain combines TRBV6-1 with TRBJ1-2; D is unclear. Trimming left V 3 bases short and J 5 bases short, with 7 bases between. The length of the CDR3 is 12 residues. Germline-derived CDR1 and CDR2 are MNHNS and SASEGT. The CDR3 nucleotides read TGTGCCAGCAGTGAGGGCAGTTATGGCTACACCTTC. This gives the protein CASSEGSYGYTF.

CDR3 in DNA: TGTGCCAGCAGCTCCCGGGACAGGGGTGCGCAGTATTTT. Amino acids: CASSSRDRGAQYF. This chain joins TRBV5-4 and TRBJ2-3; 10 nucleotides align to TRBD1. CDR1 and CDR2 (germline): SGHNT, YYREEE (reference sequence). After removal of 3 bases from V and 10 bases from J, the junction contained 5 bases not matched to a gene. This CDR3 comprises 13 residues.

The rearrangement links TRBV2 to TRBJ2-5; TRBD2 matches at 11 bases. This CDR3 is 17 amino acids long. Per the germline V gene, CDR1 is SNHLY and CDR2 is FYNNEI. The trim removed 8 bases at V and 4 bases at J, leaving 15 bases unmatched. CDR3 in amino acids: CASGYTGTSGQGETQYF. In DNA, the CDR3 is TGTGCCAGCGGATACACCGGGACTAGCGGTCAAGGAGAGACCCAGTACTTC.

The chain is built from TRBV14 and TRBJ1-3; the match to TRBD1 covers 10 bases. J was trimmed by 4 bases and V by 2 bases; bases with no gene match: 11. Germline V gives CDR1 SGHDN, CDR2 FVKESK. This CDR3 contains 18 residues. The CDR3 loop reads CASSQLAPGTGVGNTIYF. In DNA, the CDR3 is TGTGCCAGCAGCCAACTCGCTCCCGGGACAGGGGTCGGAAACACCATATATTTT.

The chain has TRBV6-5 and TRBJ2-7; no definite D call. Germline V CDR1 and CDR2: MNHEY, SVGAGI. The CDR3 is 14 residues long. Trimming cost V 2 bases and J 2 bases, with 10 bases left between them. This chain's CDR3 is CASSYQPGAYEQYF. In DNA form, the CDR3 reads TGTGCCAGCAGTTACCAGCCAGGCGCCTACGAGCAGTACTTC.

The chain joins TRBV7-9 to TRBJ2-3; TRBD2 matches at 14 bases. The CDR3 spans 16 residues. Germline CDR1 reads SEHNR; CDR2 reads FQNEAQ (reference sequence). The ends lost 5 bases at V and 3 bases at J; junction bases unmatched: 4. This chain's CDR3 is CASSPGTSGGTDTQYF. DNA for the CDR3: TGTGCCAGCAGCCCCGGGACTAGCGGGGGAACAGATACGCAGTATTTT.

The chain couples TRBV11-2 to TRBJ2-3; tentatively, D is TRBD2 (7 bases). V shed 7 bases and J shed 10 bases, with 12 bases lying between them. The CDR3 totals 11 residues. CDR1 SGHAT and CDR2 FQNNGV come from the germline V gene. The CDR3 is CASTRGGPQYF. CDR3 DNA sequence: TGTGCCAGCACAAGGGGGGGCCCGCAGTATTTT.

The V and J genes are TRBV10-3 and TRBJ1-4; D might be TRBD1 (6 bases). Trimming pared 9 bases from V and 4 bases from J, leaving 12 bases between. Germline loops: CDR1 ENHRY, CDR2 SYGVKD. CDR3 size: 13 residues. The CDR3, as DNA: TGTGCCATGGCAGGGGAATTTAATGAAAAACTGTTTTTT. It codes for CAMAGEFNEKLFF.

The J gene is TRBJ1-1, the V gene TRBV6-5; TRBD1 is a possible D gene (6 bases). The CDR3 contains 14 residues. V gave up 5 bases and J gave up 7 bases, with 17 bases separating them. From germline, CDR1 is MNHEY and CDR2 SVGAGI. In DNA form, the CDR3 reads TGTGCCAGCAGTCGGACAGTGGGAGTGGGTGAAGCTTTCTTT. Its translation is CASSRTVGVGEAFF.

V is TRBV30 and J is TRBJ1-5; TRBD1 might be the D (6 bases). The CDR3 loop spans 14 amino acids. Trimming pared 1 base from V and 0 bases from J, leaving 7 bases between. Germline CDR1 and CDR2: GTSNPN and SVGIG (reference sequence). CDR3 sequence (DNA): TGTGCCTGGAGTGCGGACAGTAGCAATCAGCCCCAGCATTTT. It encodes CAWSADSSNQPQHF.

This sequence joins TRBV5-1 and TRBJ2-5, with 12 bases identical to TRBD2. CDR1 and CDR2 from the germline V gene are SGHRS and YFSETQ. Germline trimming cut 0 bases from V and 4 bases from J; bases unmatched to any gene: 7. The CDR3 is 17 amino acids. The chain's CDR3 is CASSLALAGGPRETQYF. The CDR3 DNA sequence: TGCGCCAGCAGCTTGGCGCTAGCGGGGGGGCCCAGAGAGACCCAGTACTTC. The full variable domain, completed using reference TRBV5-1 and TRBJ2-5, is KAGVTQTPRYLIKTRGQQVTLSCSPISGHRSVSWYQQTPGQGLQFLFEYFSETQRNKGNFPGRFSGRQFSNSRSEMNVSTLELGDSALYLCASSLALAGGPRETQYFGPGTRLLVL.

The chain is built from TRBV5-1 and TRBJ1-2, with D possibly being TRBD1 (6 bases). The V gene lost 4 bases and the J gene lost 1 base, with 8 bases spanning the gap. Looked up from germline, CDR1 is SGHRS and CDR2 is YFSETQ. This CDR3 region has 13 residues. The DNA for the CDR3 is TGCGCCAGCAGCGGACAGCTTAACTATGGCTACACCTTC. It specifies CASSGQLNYGYTF.

V and J are TRBV5-1 and TRBJ2-3, with 8 bases fitting TRBD2. Germline CDR1 is SGHRS and CDR2 is YFSETQ. Trimming cost V 0 bases and J 3 bases; bases outside gene matches: 6. CDR3 size: 16 residues. The CDR3 here is CASSLVGGAGTDTQYF. CDR3 DNA sequence: TGCGCCAGCAGCTTGGTCGGGGGGGCCGGGACAGATACGCAGTATTTT.

Comments on this clone: Other nucleotide sequences in the sample specify the same CDR3. The chain couples TRBV5-1 to TRBJ1-5, with TRBD1 as a possible D gene (6 bases). The CDR3 is 14 amino acids. Trimming took 0 bases from V and 6 from J, leaving 10 bases between them. CDR1 is SGHRS and CDR2 is YFSETQ in the germline V gene. CDR3 sequence reads: CASSLEGVGQPQHF. CDR3 in DNA: TGCGCCAGCAGCTTGGAGGGGGTCGGTCAGCCCCAGCATTTT.

The chain carries TRBV18 and TRBJ2-3, with TRBD2 identical over 13 bases. The V gene's germline CDR1 is KGHSH and CDR2 LQKENI. The CDR3 length is 17 residues. V was pared by 0 bases and J by 1 base, with 1 base of the junction left unmatched. The CDR3 DNA reads TGTGCCAGCTCACCACCGGGGACTAGCGGGGGCACAGATACGCAGTATTTT. Amino acids: CASSPPGTSGGTDTQYF.

The V gene is TRBV19, the J gene TRBJ1-4; no reliable D call. CDR1 is LNHDA and CDR2 is SQIVND in the germline V gene (reference sequence). The CDR3 has 16 amino acids. V was pared by 2 bases and J by 0 bases, with 10 bases between. DNA of the CDR3: TGTGCCAGTAGTATATTTGCCGGGGCAACTAATGAAAAACTGTTTTTT. Translation: CASSIFAGATNEKLFF. The complete variable domain, with remaining parts taken from reference TRBV19 and TRBJ1-4, reads DGGITQSPKYLFRKEGQNVTLSCEQNLNHDAMYWYRQDPGQGLRLIYYSQIVNDFQKGDIAEGYSVSREKKESFPLTVTSAQKNPTAFYLCASSIFAGATNEKLFFGSGTQLSVL.

The rearrangement links TRBV28 to TRBJ1-2, with TRBD1 matching 11 bases. CDR1 and CDR2 from the germline V gene are MDHEN and SYDVKM. Trimming removed 6 bases from V and 12 bases from J; junction bases left unmatched: 12. The CDR3 sequence is 14 residues long. The CDR3 DNA is TGTGCCAGCAGGAGGACAGGGGGCATTGGTGGTGACACCTTC. Protein product: CASRRTGGIGGDTF.

This clone has just one count. This chain uses TRBV5-1 with TRBJ2-1; D remains unclear. The germline CDR1 and CDR2 sequences are SGHRS and YFSETQ. V was pared by 3 bases and J by 5 bases, with 18 bases between. The CDR3 has 16 amino acids. CDR3 nucleotides: TGCGCCAGCAGCTCAGCGCCAACGACCACCCACAATGAGCAGTTCTTC. This translates into CASSSAPTTTHNEQFF.

Here the CDR3 DNA reads TGTGCCAGCAGTTCGATGACCCCGGGGTCCTACAATGAGCAGTTCTTC. As protein: CASSSMTPGSYNEQFF. The V call is TRBV28, the J call TRBJ2-1; possible D gene TRBD2, 5 bases. The CDR3 extends over 16 amino acids. Germline V CDR1 and CDR2: MDHEN, SYDVKM. V lost 4 bases and J lost 1, with 14 bases in between.

The gene calls are TRBV28 and TRBJ2-7, with D possibly TRBD1 on 5 matching bases. The CDR3 covers 16 residues. Per germline, CDR1 MDHEN and CDR2 SYDVKM. V lost 5 bases and J lost 3, with 20 bases in between. In nucleotides, the CDR3 is TGTGCCAGCAGTCGGCCTGGGGCAGGATCAAACTACGAGCAGTACGTC. It translates to CASSRPGAGSNYEQYV.

The chain links TRBV4-1 to TRBJ2-3; D is unclear. V lost 3 bases to trimming and J lost 2 bases, with 15 bases between them. The CDR3 loop spans 16 amino acids. From germline, CDR1 is MGHRA and CDR2 YSYEKL. The CDR3 region is CASSHARSSHTDTQYF. CDR3 coding DNA: TGCGCCAGCAGCCATGCTAGATCCTCTCACACAGATACGCAGTATTTT.